This T cell receptor (beta chain) was identified during a study of cytomegalovirus exposure and HLA in healthy donors. Study results and limitations: A later analysis reportedly found fewer N-insertions in an Asian-associated ancestry cluster than the approximately 660-donor mean. The majority of CMV-associated TCR beta chains were reported as apparently HLA-restricted in a later analysis.

PCR amplification relied on 60 Vbeta primers (plus 13 Jbeta primers). Here immunoSEQ multiplex PCR was the method, and the copy in TCRdb shows in-frame clones only, minus some. This table has roughly 250,000 clones, 65% to 85% appearing once. Trimming at V came to 6 bases and at J to 6 bases, leaving 5 bases not matched to a gene. Germline V gives CDR1 SQVTM, CDR2 ANQGSEA. The CDR3 spans 14 residues. A note on this clone: Antigen: not known.

This chain uses TRBV29-1 with TRBJ2-1; 13 nucleotides line up with TRBD2. This receptor was taken from a female donor in good health and CMV-seronegative. Input material: PBMCs. This CDR3 is CSVARTSGSNEQFF. In DNA form, the CDR3 reads TGCAGCGTCGCCAGGACTAGCGGGAGCAATGAGCAGTTCTTC.